This T cell receptor beta chain was profiled in a study of cytomegalovirus exposure and HLA in healthy donors. As for the study in general: Out of about 410 genotyped donors, about 84% belonged to the Caucasian-associated ancestry cluster. Study findings and constraints: Per published reports, the classifier diagnosed cytomegalovirus status with high specificity and sensitivity. Later on, an analysis found that several of the most significant clusters appeared to be linked to common viral pathogens, which included parvovirus B19.

To note about this clone: The antigen remains undetermined.

With 60 Vbeta and 13 Jbeta primers, the PCR was carried out. Repertoires were generated with immunoSEQ multiplex PCR, while TCRdb's copy carries only in-frame clones and drops some. The sample yields under 250,000 clones, almost 80% seen once. Healthy bone marrow donors made up the donor group. The CDR3 has 13 residues. Germline assignment: CDR1 MGHDK and CDR2 SYGVNS. Trimming removed 3 bases at V and 9 bases at J, with 12 bases between. This receptor was taken from a male donor in good health and CMV-seronegative. Material for sequencing was PBMCs. This chain links TRBV25-1 with TRBJ2-1; possibly TRBD2 for D (6 bases). CDR3 nucleotide sequence: TGTGCCAGCAGTGATCTACCGGGACTTGAGCAGTTCTTC. Amino acid sequence: CASSDLPGLEQFF. The whole variable domain, filled in from reference TRBV25-1 and TRBJ2-1, reads EADIYQTPRYLVIGTGKKITLECSQTMGHDKMYWYQQDPGMELHLIHYSYGVNSTEKGDLSSESTVSRIRTEHFPLTLESARPSHTSQYLCASSDLPGLEQFFGPGTRLTVL.